The 22 T cell receptor beta chains in this list originate from one sample, sequenced in a study of T cell responses to AZD1222 COVID-19 vaccine. Generated by immunoSEQ multiplex PCR, the TCRdb table keeps only in-frame clones and is missing some. This sample has approximately 100,000 clones; 86% occur once, and the top ten carry approximately 1.3%. The starting material was peripheral blood, obtained on day 0 of AZD1222 vaccination. The source of these receptors is an adult in good health.

The V gene is TRBV9, the J gene TRBJ1-6; D unresolved. Looked up from germline, CDR1 is SGDLS and CDR2 is YYNGEE. V lost 4 bases, J lost 9 bases, and 20 bases lay in between. This CDR3 has 16 residues. The CDR3 nucleotides read TGTGCCAGCAGCCGTGGTCTGCCCACGACGATTTCACCCCTCCACTTT. It encodes CASSRGLPTTISPLHF.

The chain joins TRBV19 to TRBJ1-2, with TRBD1 as a possible D gene (6 bases). Germline V CDR1 and CDR2: LNHDA, SQIVND (reference sequence). V was trimmed by 7 bases and J by 5 bases, leaving 17 bases between them. The CDR3 length is 14 residues. Written as DNA, the CDR3 is TGTGCCAGTACCCTCGACAGGATATTTTATGGCTACACCTTC. Translated: CASTLDRIFYGYTF.

The chain carries TRBV28 and TRBJ2-1; tentative D call: TRBD2 (7 bases). Trimming removed 2 bases at V and 7 bases at J, with 12 bases between. From germline, CDR1 is MDHEN and CDR2 SYDVKM. This CDR3 contains 14 residues. The CDR3 loop is CASSLIGGQNEQFF. As DNA, the CDR3 is TGTGCCAGCAGTTTAATCGGGGGGCAAAATGAGCAGTTCTTC.

The V gene is TRBV2, the J gene TRBJ1-2; D perhaps matches TRBD1 (6 bases). The germline gives CDR1 SNHLY, CDR2 FYNNEI. V was clipped by 6 bases and J by 1 base, with 12 bases between them. The CDR3 is made up of 14 amino acids. For the CDR3, the DNA is TGTGCCAGCAGGGGGGCCAGGGTTAACTATGGCTACACCTTC. As protein: CASRGARVNYGYTF.

The CDR3 nucleotides are TGTGCCAGCGATCTCCTAAGAACGCCATTTGACAATCAGCCCCAGCATTTT. Translation gives CASDLLRTPFDNQPQHF. The gene calls are TRBV28 and TRBJ1-5; the D is unclear. Trimming cost V 8 bases and J 3 bases, with 23 bases left between them. The length of the CDR3 is 17 residues. Germline CDR1 MDHEN, CDR2 SYDVKM.

A remark on this clone: A junction end diverges from the germline sequence, so it may reflect a read error. The chain carries TRBV18 and TRBJ1-2, with D possibly TRBD1 on 6 matching bases. This CDR3 is 13 amino acids long. Per the germline V gene, CDR1 is KGHSH and CDR2 is LQKENI. CDR3 in DNA: TGTGCCAGCTCTCCACAGGGTTTGCATGGCTACACCTTC. Translating gives CASSPQGLHGYTF.

The chain uses TRBV7-8 and TRBJ1-4; no definite D call. Trimming shortened V by 6 bases and J by 8 bases, and 16 bases separated the two germline ends. CDR3 length equals 14 residues. Germline CDR1 SGHVS, CDR2 FQNEAQ. CDR3 coding DNA: TGTGCCAGCAGTATCCGGCCAGGTGGGGAAAAACTGTTTTTT. This gives the protein CASSIRPGGEKLFF.

This clone was seen only a few times. The chain employs TRBV5-1 and TRBJ1-1, with D unresolved. This CDR3 is built from 14 residues. CDR1 and CDR2 from the germline V gene are SGHRS and YFSETQ. Trimming took 3 bases from V and 1 from J, leaving 10 bases between them. CDR3 in DNA: TGCGCCAGCAGCTCCCTCACGACGAACACTGAAGCTTTCTTT. The encoded protein is CASSSLTTNTEAFF.

The chain has TRBV19 and TRBJ1-5, with D perhaps TRBD1 (5 bases). From germline, CDR1 is LNHDA and CDR2 SQIVND (reference sequence). Trimming took off 0 bases at V and 7 bases at J, with 10 bases between the two ends. This CDR3 is built from 14 residues. The CDR3 nucleotides read TGTGCCAGTAGTATAGATGCAGGGCGCCAGCCCCAGCATTTT. Its protein is CASSIDAGRQPQHF.

The chain employs TRBV29-1 and TRBJ2-3; unclear D gene. Trimming pared 4 bases from V and 6 bases from J, leaving 14 bases between. The CDR3 length is 13 residues. The germline V gene has CDR1 SQVTM and CDR2 ANQGSEA. The CDR3 region is CSVGVLSSDTQYF. Written as DNA, the CDR3 is TGCAGCGTTGGAGTTCTCTCCTCCGATACGCAGTATTTT.

This chain links TRBV27 with TRBJ2-7; D uncertain. Germline V gives CDR1 MNHEY, CDR2 SMNVEV (reference sequence). CDR3 size: 15 residues. With 5 bases removed from V and 2 bases from J, the gap between germline ends came to 16 bases. The CDR3 DNA reads TGTGCCAGCAGTCGACTTGCAGTCAACCCCTACGAGCAGTACTTC. Protein product: CASSRLAVNPYEQYF.

The genes are TRBV7-2 and TRBJ2-6; 7 positions match TRBD1. The CDR3 contains 18 residues. V was clipped by 1 base and J by 4 bases; unmatched bases: 10. In germline, CDR1 is SGHTA, CDR2 FQGNSA. CDR3 in amino acids: CASSLVVTTGAGANVLTF. The CDR3 nucleotides read TGTGCCAGCAGCTTAGTAGTGACAACAGGGGCCGGGGCCAACGTCCTGACTTTC.

The V call is TRBV5-1, the J call TRBJ2-3; D unresolved. V lost 4 bases and J 3 bases, leaving 9 bases between the germline ends. CDR1 and CDR2 (germline): SGHRS, YFSETQ. The CDR3 spans 13 residues. CDR3 in amino acids: CASSLVSTDTQYF. DNA for the CDR3: TGCGCCAGCAGCCTCGTGAGTACAGATACGCAGTATTTT.

This sequence joins TRBV6-5 and TRBJ2-3; 10 bases line up with TRBD1. Losses at the gene ends were 7 bases for V and 5 bases for J; bases not matched to a gene: 6. The CDR3 has 14 amino acids. Germline CDR1 MNHEY, CDR2 SVGAGI. CDR3 loop: CASTRQGAKDTQYF. The CDR3 nucleotides are TGTGCCAGCACCAGACAGGGGGCAAAAGATACGCAGTATTTT.

V usage is TRBV27 and J usage is TRBJ2-1, with D maybe TRBD1 (5 bases). The CDR3 sequence is 16 residues long. V lost 7 bases and J 0 bases, leaving 16 bases between the germline ends. Germline V gene sequence: CDR1 MNHEY, CDR2 SMNVEV (reference sequence). CDR3 coding DNA: TGTGCCAGCACCTCCAATGGGGCTAACTCCTACAATGAGCAGTTCTTC. Its protein product is CASTSNGANSYNEQFF.

V usage is TRBV18 and J usage is TRBJ1-4, with 10 positions matching TRBD1. The CDR3 is 15 amino acids. Germline CDR1 reads KGHSH; CDR2 reads LQKENI. Trimming at V came to 1 base and at J to 8 bases, leaving 4 bases not matched to a gene. This chain's CDR3 is CASSPRGQGTEKLFF. CDR3 nucleotides: TGTGCCAGCTCACCACGGGGACAGGGGACCGAAAAACTGTTTTTT.

J is TRBJ2-5 and V is TRBV7-3, with 12 bases fitting TRBD2. This CDR3 comprises 17 residues. Germline V gives CDR1 SGHTA, CDR2 FQGTGA. V lost 5 bases, J lost 5 bases, and 12 bases stayed unmatched. CDR3 region: CASSPKGLAGPWETQYF. In nucleotides, the CDR3 is TGTGCCAGCAGCCCCAAAGGACTAGCGGGACCCTGGGAGACCCAGTACTTC.

The chain links TRBV4-3 to TRBJ2-7; D unresolved. Trimming stripped 1 base from V and 3 bases from J, with 13 bases between. The CDR3 runs to 15 residues. Germline V CDR1 and CDR2: LGHNA, YSLEER. CDR3 sequence: CASSQGRQTYYEQYF. The CDR3 nucleotides are TGCGCCAGCAGCCAAGGGCGCCAGACGTACTACGAGCAGTACTTC.

In this sample, this clone turned up a few times. This chain connects TRBV27 to TRBJ1-1; TRBD1 agrees at 7 bases. The CDR3 is made up of 17 amino acids. With V trimmed by 7 bases and J by 3 bases, 17 bases remained unmatched. CDR1 MNHEY and CDR2 SMNVEV come from the germline V gene (reference sequence). The chain's CDR3 is CASTRTGVILPDTEAFF. The CDR3 nucleotides are TGTGCCAGCACACGTACAGGGGTGATTCTTCCGGACACTGAAGCTTTCTTT.

The CDR3 loop reads CASSPYGVWGPAEPQHF. CDR3 nucleotides: TGTGCCAGCAGCCCTTATGGGGTCTGGGGGCCCGCCGAGCCCCAGCATTTT. The chain has TRBV27 and TRBJ1-5, with D perhaps TRBD1 (6 bases). In germline, CDR1 is MNHEY, CDR2 SMNVEV (reference sequence). V lost 6 bases and J 8 bases, leaving 26 bases between the germline ends. This CDR3 region has 17 residues.

The chain combines TRBV15 with TRBJ2-7; unclear D gene. Deletions cut 3 bases from V and 2 bases from J, with 17 bases between. There are 16 residues in the CDR3. The V gene's germline CDR1 is LNHNV and CDR2 YYDKDF (reference sequence). This CDR3 is CATSRGIRVGTYEQYF. The CDR3 nucleotides are TGTGCCACCAGCAGGGGGATACGGGTAGGGACCTACGAGCAGTACTTC.

The table lists this clone with a few counts. The chain combines TRBV27 with TRBJ2-7; D is unclear. CDR3 length: 12 residues. Between the trimmed V and J ends, which lost 6 bases and 3 bases, there was a span of 9 bases. Germline V gives CDR1 MNHEY, CDR2 SMNVEV (reference sequence). The chain's CDR3 is CASSPTHYEQYF. In DNA form, the CDR3 reads TGTGCCAGCAGCCCTACCCACTACGAGCAGTACTTC.